This TCR beta chain was recovered during a study of blood T cells in healthy people across ages. The donors, all healthy, were Caucasians living in Russia, aged about 6 to 100. V was pared by 0 bases and J by 6 bases, with 8 bases of the junction left unmatched. There are 16 residues in the CDR3. The germline gives CDR1 LGHDT, CDR2 YNNKEL (reference sequence). Using a J-beta primer mix together with a sample-barcoded 5' primer, a second PCR was run for roughly 7 to 12 cycles. Researchers report that each sample yielded at least 3 million CDR3-containing paired-end reads. TCRdb recomputed calls from the 5' RACE reads with MiXCR, one row per CDR3 protein. The sample includes roughly 1.4 million distinct CDR3 sequences, approximately 59% of them seen just once.

Sequencing used blood. The sequence came from a man aged 18 to 30 in good health. The chain is built from TRBV3-1 and TRBJ2-5, with 9 bases aligning to TRBD2. The CDR3 sequence is CASSQDLGAGGKTQYF. The CDR3 DNA is TGTGCCAGCAGCCAAGATTTGGGAGCGGGAGGCAAGACCCAGTACTTC.